Listed below are T cell receptor beta chains from one sample, sequenced in a study of Graves' ophthalmopathy and Graves' hyperthyroidism. TCRdb reprocessed the multiplex PCR reads with MiXCR, giving one entry per CDR3 protein. The sample includes over a million distinct CDR3 sequences, about two fifths seen only once; the top ten take over 8.5%. The sample comprised peripheral blood or thyroid tissue (not recorded which). The receptors stem from an adult man with Graves' hyperthyroidism. The CDR3 runs from the conserved cysteine through the conserved F or W. The D gene is left open where the match is weak. Clone size is shown for a subset of rows, as once, few, many or a class of expanded clone.

>TRBJ2-7|TRBV28|TRBD2|NA
TGTGCCAGCAGTCTGCCCGGGACTAGCGGCTACGAGCAGTACTTC
CASSLPGTSGYEQYF
>TRBJ2-7|TRBV28|NA|NA
TGTGCCAGCAGTTTTGTCGGAACCTACGAGCAGTACTTC
CASSFVGTYEQYF
>TRBJ2-7|TRBV10-3|TRBD1|many
TGTGCCATCAGTGCAATTTGGACAGGGGGCATTGGATACGAGCAGTACTTC
CAISAIWTGGIGYEQYF
>TRBJ2-5|TRBV7-2|NA|many
TGTGCCAGCAGCTTAGTCGGGCGGTTACAAGAGACCCAGTACTTC
CASSLVGRLQETQYF
>TRBJ2-5|TRBV2|NA|many
TGTGCCAGCACTTCTGGCAGGGTACTCCCTGGGACCCAGTACTTC
CASTSGRVLPGTQYF
>TRBJ2-7|TRBV2|TRBD2|many
TGTGCCACCTGGGGGGCTAGCGGGAGTCTGACCTACGAGCAGTACTTC
CATWGASGSLTYEQYF
>TRBJ2-5|TRBV20-1|NA|NA
TGCAGTGCTTGGTTGGGTTTAGTTGAGACCCAGTACTTC
CSAWLGLVETQYF
>TRBJ1-4|TRBV7-8|NA|few
TGTGCCAGCAGCAGGGGACCGTCGGCAACTAATGAAAAACTGTTTTTT
CASSRGPSATNEKLFF
>TRBJ1-1|TRBV10-3|TRBD1|NA
TGTGCCATTGGCGGGGCCGACAGGGGAGTCGCTGAAGCTTTCTTT
CAIGGADRGVAEAFF
>TRBJ2-7|TRBV12-3/TRBV12-4|NA|few
TGTGCCAGCAGTTTAGGCGCGGGTATCGACGAGCAGTACTTC
CASSLGAGIDEQYF
>TRBJ1-5|TRBV10-2|TRBD1|NA
TGCGCCAGCAGTGCCGGACAGGGGAACAATCAGCCCCAGCATTTT
CASSAGQGNNQPQHF
>TRBJ1-1|TRBV7-9|NA|many
TGTGCCAGCAGCTTTCGGGTTGATACTGAAGCTTTCTTT
CASSFRVDTEAFF
>TRBJ2-2|TRBV14|NA|many
TGTGCCAGCAGCCAAGGTGTAGGGTACACCGGGGAGCTGTTTTTT
CASSQGVGYTGELFF
>TRBJ1-1|TRBV12-3/TRBV12-4|NA|many
TGTGCCAGCAGCGACAGGAACACTGAAGCTTTCTTT
CASSDRNTEAFF
>TRBJ2-5|TRBV6-5|NA|many
TGTGCCAGCAGTTACTCGAGGGGATACGAGACCCAGTACTTC
CASSYSRGYETQYF
>TRBJ1-2|TRBV12-3/TRBV12-4|NA|few
TGTGCCAGCAGTTTTCTGGGTCGTGGCTACACCTTC
CASSFLGRGYTF
>TRBJ2-5|TRBV5-1|TRBD1|NA
TGCGCCAGCAGCTTCCAGGACAGGGCCCAGTACTTC
CASSFQDRAQYF
>TRBJ2-5|TRBV7-9|NA|NA
TGTGCCAGCAGCAACGCAGGGGCCAGCCGAGAGACCCAGTACTTC
CASSNAGASRETQYF
>TRBJ1-2|TRBV6-1|NA|many
TGTGCCAGCGGGACGGCAGGGCTGGGCTACACCTTC
CASGTAGLGYTF
>TRBJ1-1|TRBV15|NA|few
TGTGCCACCAGCAGAGATCAAGGGACAACGAACACTGAAGCTTTCTTT
CATSRDQGTTNTEAFF
>TRBJ1-3|TRBV5-1|NA|few
TGCGCCAGCAGCTTGGGAAAGACCTCTGGAAACACCATATATTTT
CASSLGKTSGNTIYF
>TRBJ1-4|TRBV7-8|TRBD1|NA
TGTGCCAGCAGCTCCATACCGGGACAGGGTGAAAAACTGTTTTTT
CASSSIPGQGEKLFF
>TRBJ2-7|TRBV28|NA|NA
TGTGCCAGCAGCTCTGATACTTGGATCTCCGAGCAGTACTTC
CASSSDTWISEQYF
>TRBJ1-5|TRBV15|TRBD1|once
TGTGCCAGCAGCGGGACAGGAAACTTAGGCAATCAGCCCCAGCATTTT
CASSGTGNLGNQPQHF
>TRBJ2-5|TRBV12-3/TRBV12-4|NA|many
TGTGCCAGCAGTTGGTCCAGGAGACCTGAAGAGACCCAGTACTTC
CASSWSRRPEETQYF
>TRBJ1-4|TRBV5-1|NA|many
TGCGCCAGCAGCTCAAGGATTAATGAAAAACTGTTTTTT
CASSSRINEKLFF
>TRBJ1-4|TRBV7-8|TRBD1|many
TGTGCCAGCAGCTTAAGGCAGGGGGCATGGGAAAAACTGTTTTTT
CASSLRQGAWEKLFF
>TRBJ1-1|TRBV5-1|TRBD1|NA
TGCGCCAGCGGGACAGGGCACACTGAAGCTTTCTTT
CASGTGHTEAFF
>TRBJ2-6|TRBV25-1|TRBD1|NA
TGTGCCAGCTGCCGGGACAGGGCTGGGGCCAACGTCCTGACTTTC
CASCRDRAGANVLTF
>TRBJ1-4|TRBV10-3|NA|NA
TGTGCCATCAGGGCGGGGGCGGACGAGGAACTGTTTTTT
CAIRAGADEELFF
>TRBJ1-5|TRBV20-1|NA|many
TGCAGTGCTGGCGTGGCCGTGGATCAGCCCCAGCATTTT
CSAGVAVDQPQHF
>TRBJ1-2|TRBV25-1|NA|NA
TGTGCCATTTCTGACACCCGCTATGGCTACACCTTC
CAISDTRYGYTF
>TRBJ2-7|TRBV12-3/TRBV12-4|NA|many
TGTGCCAGCAGTTCCCGCATTTCCTACGAGCAGTACTTC
CASSSRISYEQYF
>TRBJ1-1|TRBV25-1|TRBD1|NA
TGTGCCAGCGGACCGACAGGGGTTGGGGCTTTCTTT
CASGPTGVGAFF
>TRBJ2-7|TRBV7-7|TRBD1|NA
TGTGCCAGCGTCCGCCGGGACAGCTCCTACGAGCAGTACTTC
CASVRRDSSYEQYF
>TRBJ1-4|TRBV12-3/TRBV12-4|NA|many
TGTGCCAGCAGTTTGACGGTATCTAATGAAAAACTGTTTTTT
CASSLTVSNEKLFF
>TRBJ2-5|TRBV20-1|TRBD2|NA
TGCAGTGCTAGAAGGGGTAGCGGGAGTCAAGAGACCCAGTACTTC
CSARRGSGSQETQYF